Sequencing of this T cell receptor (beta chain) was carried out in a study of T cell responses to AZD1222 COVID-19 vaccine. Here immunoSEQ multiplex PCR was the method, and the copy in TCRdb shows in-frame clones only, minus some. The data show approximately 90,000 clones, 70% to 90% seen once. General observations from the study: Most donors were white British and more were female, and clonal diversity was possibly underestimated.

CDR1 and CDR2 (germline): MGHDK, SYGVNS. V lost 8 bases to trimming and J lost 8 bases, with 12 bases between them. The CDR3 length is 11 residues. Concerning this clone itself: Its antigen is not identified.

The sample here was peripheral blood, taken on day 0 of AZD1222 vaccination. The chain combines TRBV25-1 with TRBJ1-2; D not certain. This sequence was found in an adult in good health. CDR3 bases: TGTGCCAGCCCCCGGATGGGCGGCTACACCTTC. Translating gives CASPRMGGYTF.